This TCR beta chain was captured in a study of STAT5B mutations in CD4+ large granular lymphocyte leukemia. Whole-study findings and limits: 8/27 top patient clones versus 2/35 control clones were TRBV06-family.

The germline gives CDR1 DFQATT, CDR2 SNEGSKA (reference sequence). The CDR3 totals 11 residues. Trimming cost V 5 bases and J 7 bases, with 8 bases left between them. Sequenced by immunoSEQ multiplex PCR; TCRdb stores in-frame clones only, minus some. The sample yields about 35,000 clones, about two thirds seen once. Details on this clone: Its antigen is currently unknown.

The TCR was taken from a human donor in good health. What was sequenced was CD4+ T cells from blood buffy coats. The V gene is TRBV20-1, the J gene TRBJ1-4; maybe TRBD1 (6 bases). The CDR3 region is CSARTVEKLFF. The CDR3 bases are TGCAGTGCTCGGACAGTTGAAAAACTGTTTTTT.